The next 28 T cell receptor beta chains were all read from a single sample in a study of tissue T cells after allogeneic stem cell transplantation (dated by TCRdb to between 2021 and 2024). Interpreted using the paper, the time point label stands for: recipient (host-origin) PBMCs collected before allo-HCT. Library construction relied on the immunoSEQ multiplex PCR assay. Entries here come from immuneACCESS through TCRdb and include only in-frame sequences with V and J called. Some clones fail to appear in such tables; in the studies checked, an unresolved V gene covers under half of the shortfall, and the cause of the remainder is unknown. The sample yields about 26,000 clones; around 90% were counted once. The leading ten clones occupy roughly 2% of the sample. The starting material was blood, obtained before transplantation. The receptor set was obtained from a male donor at least 60 years old who later had graft-versus-host disease after an allogeneic stem cell transplant.

The V gene is TRBV5-1, the J gene TRBJ2-5; possibly TRBD1 or TRBD2 for D (5 bases each). The CDR3 contains 12 residues. CDR1 SGHRS and CDR2 YFSETQ come from the germline V gene. The V and J ends lost 9 bases and 3 bases respectively, with 12 bases between them. CDR3 DNA sequence: TGCGCCACCCGGGACGGTGAAGAGACCCAGTACTTC. Protein product: CATRDGEETQYF.

V is TRBV18 and J is TRBJ2-3; D remains unclear. V lost 0 bases to trimming and J lost 2 bases, with 6 bases between them. The CDR3 contains 14 residues. From germline, CDR1 is KGHSH and CDR2 LQKENI. For the CDR3, the DNA is TGTGCCAGCTCACCACCGCACTCCACAGATACGCAGTATTTT. It is translated as CASSPPHSTDTQYF.

This clone was seen a handful of times. The rearrangement joins TRBV15 to TRBJ1-4; tentatively, D is TRBD1 (5 bases). The CDR3 has 15 amino acids. The germline CDR1 and CDR2 sequences are LNHNV and YYDKDF (reference sequence). V lost 0 bases and J 2 bases, leaving 7 bases between the germline ends. The CDR3 spells CATSRDRATNEKLFF. The DNA of the CDR3 is TGTGCCACCAGCAGAGACAGGGCGACTAATGAAAAACTGTTTTTT. Variable domain in full (rest from reference TRBV15 and TRBJ1-4): DAMVIQNPRYQVTQFGKPVTLSCSQTLNHNVMYWYQQKSSQAPKLLFHYYDKDFNNEADTPDNFQSRRPNTSFCFLDIRSPGLGDTAMYLCATSRDRATNEKLFFGSGTQLSVL.

The rearrangement links TRBV28 to TRBJ2-7; 8 bases are a match to TRBD1. V shed 6 bases, J shed 4 bases, and the junction held 2 bases outside the gene matches. Germline V gene sequence: CDR1 MDHEN, CDR2 SYDVKM. This CDR3 contains 12 residues. CDR3 protein: CASRDRVYEQYF. CDR3 in DNA: TGTGCCAGCAGGGACAGGGTTTACGAGCAGTACTTC.

V usage is TRBV7-2 and J usage is TRBJ2-7, with a weak D call TRBD1 (6 bases). Germline lookup yields CDR1 SGHTA and CDR2 FQGNSA. Trimming removed 5 bases from V and 2 bases from J, with 16 bases in between. This CDR3 comprises 15 residues. The CDR3 nucleotides are TGTGCCAGCAGCCTTGGGCAGGGGAAGCCCTACGAGCAGTACTTC. Protein product: CASSLGQGKPYEQYF.

The chain joins TRBV7-3 to TRBJ2-3; 11 bases are a match to TRBD2. The V gene end was trimmed by 0 bases and the J gene end by 3 bases; junction bases not matched to a gene: 8. CDR1 is SGHTA, CDR2 FQGTGA, per germline. CDR3 length: 18 residues. CDR3 in amino acids: CASSLTGVAGGLTDTQYF. DNA of the CDR3: TGTGCCAGCAGCTTAACGGGGGTAGCGGGAGGGTTGACAGATACGCAGTATTTT.

J is TRBJ1-2 and V is TRBV5-1; perhaps TRBD1 as D (5 bases). CDR1 is SGHRS and CDR2 is YFSETQ in the germline V gene. Trimming removed 2 bases at V and 2 bases at J, with 7 bases between. CDR3 length: 13 amino acids. CDR3 residues: CASSFPGNYGYTF. The CDR3 coding sequence is TGCGCCAGCAGCTTCCCAGGGAACTATGGCTACACCTTC.

This rearrangement joins TRBV10-3 to TRBJ2-2, with TRBD2 as a possible D gene (5 bases). This CDR3 is 13 amino acids long. The V gene's germline CDR1 is ENHRY and CDR2 SYGVKD. Trimming took 10 bases from V and 6 from J, leaving 15 bases between them. The CDR3 region has the DNA TGTGCCAAAGCGGCCTCCGAGGCCGGGGAGCTGTTTTTT. Protein sequence: CAKAASEAGELFF.

The J gene is TRBJ1-2, the V gene TRBV3-1 (or the pseudogene TRBV3-2); 8 nucleotides match TRBD1. From germline, CDR1 is LGHDT and CDR2 YNNKEL (reference sequence). The CDR3 has 15 amino acids. Unmatched junction bases numbered 9, after V lost 1 base and J lost 8 bases. CDR3 in DNA: TGTGCCAGCAGCCAAGTTGACAGGGGAACGGGGGGCTACACCTTC. It translates to CASSQVDRGTGGYTF.

The chain recombines TRBV27 with TRBJ1-4; D gene uncertain. V lost 4 bases, J lost 8 bases, and 11 bases lay in between. In germline, CDR1 is MNHEY, CDR2 SMNVEV (reference sequence). This CDR3 spans 13 amino acids. The CDR3 is CASSYRYEEKLFF. The CDR3 DNA reads as TGTGCCAGCAGTTACAGATATGAAGAAAAACTGTTTTTT.

V gene TRBV19 combines with J gene TRBJ2-1; D not certain. The CDR3 runs to 16 residues. Trimming shortened V by 7 bases and J by 0 bases, and 16 bases separated the two germline ends. Germline CDR1 is LNHDA and CDR2 is SQIVND (reference sequence). Written as DNA, the CDR3 is TGTGCCAGTACCCGAGCCGCCAGGAGCTCCTACAATGAGCAGTTCTTC. It specifies CASTRAARSSYNEQFF.

The CDR3 reads CASSPRYANTGELFF. CDR3 nucleotide sequence: TGTGCCAGTAGCCCCCGTTACGCGAACACCGGGGAGCTGTTTTTT. This rearrangement joins TRBV19 to TRBJ2-2; D is undetermined. V was shortened by 6 bases and J by 0 bases, with 11 bases between the two germline ends. The CDR3 length is 15 residues. The V gene's germline CDR1 is LNHDA and CDR2 SQIVND (reference sequence).

The CDR3 DNA is TGTGCCAGTAGTACATTAGTGACCGGAAACACCATATATTTT. Translating it yields CASSTLVTGNTIYF. V is TRBV19 and J is TRBJ1-3; D unresolved. CDR3 length equals 14 residues. Per the germline V gene, CDR1 is LNHDA and CDR2 is SQIVND (reference sequence). Trimming left V 4 bases short and J 4 bases short, with 11 bases between.

This sequence joins TRBV13 and TRBJ1-6, with D hard to call. This CDR3 spans 13 amino acids. In germline, CDR1 is PRHDT, CDR2 FYEKMQ (reference sequence). V gave up 4 bases and J gave up 7 bases, with 8 bases separating them. The CDR3, as DNA: TGTGCCAGCAGCTCCGAAAGGAATTCACCCCTCCACTTT. Amino acids: CASSSERNSPLHF.

The chain joins TRBV6-4 to TRBJ2-5; D remains unclear. Trimming took off 6 bases at V and 4 bases at J, with 12 bases between the two ends. The germline V gene has CDR1 MRHNA and CDR2 SNTAGT. This CDR3 is built from 13 residues. CDR3 DNA: TGTGCCAGCAGCATTGGCCCAAGAGAGACCCAGTACTTC. This sequence encodes CASSIGPRETQYF.

The rearrangement joins TRBV6-5 to TRBJ1-6; D possibly corresponds to TRBD1 (5 bases). Trimming shortened V by 7 bases and J by 0 bases, and 10 bases separated the two germline ends. The CDR3 extends over 15 amino acids. Germline V lookup: CDR1 MNHEY, CDR2 SVGAGI. The CDR3 DNA sequence: TGTGCCAGCAAAAGACAGAACTCCTATAATTCACCCCTCCACTTT. This encodes CASKRQNSYNSPLHF.

The chain couples TRBV28 to TRBJ1-1; TRBD1 is a possible D gene (5 bases). The V end lost 4 bases, the J end lost 0 bases, and 9 bases lay between the germline ends. CDR1 MDHEN and CDR2 SYDVKM come from the germline V gene. The CDR3 is 14 residues long. The CDR3 coding sequence is TGTGCCAGCAGTTCGCCAGGGATGAACACTGAAGCTTTCTTT. This gives the protein CASSSPGMNTEAFF.

The rearrangement joins TRBV12-3 or TRBV12-4 to TRBJ2-1; D gene ambiguous. This CDR3 spans 13 amino acids. V was shortened by 3 bases and J by 5 bases, with 8 bases between the two germline ends. The CDR3 here is CASSFPPDNEQFF. CDR3 nucleotides: TGTGCCAGCAGTTTTCCTCCCGACAATGAGCAGTTCTTC.

The CDR3 DNA reads as TGTGCCAGTAGACTGACTCAGAGAGGGGAAAAACTGTTTTTT. This sequence encodes CASRLTQRGEKLFF. This chain uses TRBV19 with TRBJ1-4; D not certain. Trimming removed 6 bases at V and 8 bases at J, with 16 bases between. The germline V gene encodes CDR1 LNHDA and CDR2 SQIVND (reference sequence). This CDR3 contains 14 residues.

The chain links TRBV10-2 to TRBJ2-2; D unresolved. The V gene's germline CDR1 is WSHSY and CDR2 SAAADI. The CDR3 runs 13 residues. V was trimmed by 3 bases and J by 3 bases, leaving 5 bases between them. As DNA, the CDR3 is TGCGCCAGCAGTGATAGGGACACCGGGGAGCTGTTTTTT. Translating it yields CASSDRDTGELFF.

CDR3 sequence: CASKRGGDGNQPQHF. The CDR3 DNA reads TGTGCCAGCAAAAGGGGAGGGGATGGCAATCAGCCCCAGCATTTT. J is TRBJ1-5 and V is TRBV27, with D perhaps TRBD1 (5 bases). Germline CDR1 MNHEY, CDR2 SMNVEV (reference sequence). The CDR3 consists of 15 residues. Between the trimmed V and J ends, which lost 7 bases and 2 bases, there was a span of 15 bases.

V gene TRBV7-9 combines with J gene TRBJ1-1; 7 nucleotides line up with TRBD1. This CDR3 has 14 residues. V lost 0 bases and J lost 4; bases outside the gene matches: 2. The germline V gene encodes CDR1 SEHNR and CDR2 FQNEAQ (reference sequence). This CDR3 is CASSLAAGGTEAFF. CDR3 DNA: TGTGCCAGCAGCTTAGCGGCAGGGGGCACTGAAGCTTTCTTT. Full variable domain (outside the CDR3, taken from reference TRBV7-9 and TRBJ1-1): DTGVSQNPRHKITKRGQNVTFRCDPISEHNRLYWYRQTLGQGPEFLTYFQNEAQLEKSRLLSDRFSAERPKGSFSTLEIQRTEQGDSAMYLCASSLAAGGTEAFFGQGTRLTVV.

This clone appeared a few times. The chain is built from TRBV5-1 and TRBJ2-6, with TRBD1 identical over 7 bases. The length of the CDR3 is 17 residues. The junction had 7 bases not matched to a gene; V was cut back by 2 bases and J by 2 bases. Germline CDR1 SGHRS, CDR2 YFSETQ. The CDR3 protein is CASSFDRVGTGANVLTF. CDR3 bases: TGCGCCAGCAGCTTTGACAGGGTGGGTACTGGGGCCAACGTCCTGACTTTC.

The chain employs TRBV5-1 and TRBJ2-7; D not certain. The V end lost 0 bases, the J end lost 4 bases, and 5 bases lay between the germline ends. The CDR3 consists of 12 residues. Per the germline V gene, CDR1 is SGHRS and CDR2 is YFSETQ. The CDR3 DNA reads TGCGCCAGCAGCTTGGGGACGTACGAGCAGTACTTC. Amino acids: CASSLGTYEQYF.

The chain couples TRBV28 to TRBJ2-1; D uncertain. Germline V lookup: CDR1 MDHEN, CDR2 SYDVKM. Trimming removed 7 bases from V and 2 bases from J, with 12 bases in between. The CDR3 length is 14 residues. The CDR3 DNA follows: TGTGCCAGCACGCCCAGCGCGGCCTACAATGAGCAGTTCTTC. Its protein product is CASTPSAAYNEQFF.

DNA of the CDR3: TGTGCCAGCAGCTTGGCTTCTAGCGGGAGTATAATGACAGATACGCAGTATTTT. Translation: CASSLASSGSIMTDTQYF. The V and J genes are TRBV5-4 and TRBJ2-3; 10 nucleotides align to TRBD2. The CDR3 has 18 residues. Germline values: CDR1 SGHNT, CDR2 YYREEE (reference sequence). Trimming removed 0 bases from V and 3 bases from J; junction bases left unmatched: 10.

Here the CDR3 DNA reads TGTGCCATCAGACTAGCGGGGGGCACAGATACGCAGTATTTT. The encoded protein is CAIRLAGGTDTQYF. The gene calls are TRBV10-3 and TRBJ2-3; 11 bases match TRBD2. The CDR3 has 14 amino acids. The V gene's germline CDR1 is ENHRY and CDR2 SYGVKD. The J segment lost 1 base and the V segment lost 6 bases, leaving 0 bases of the junction unmatched.

The chain recombines TRBV28 with TRBJ1-2; 7 bases agree with TRBD1. Trimming removed 5 bases from V and 8 bases from J; junction bases left unmatched: 11. CDR1 and CDR2 (germline): MDHEN, SYDVKM. The CDR3 is 14 amino acids. The CDR3, as DNA: TGTGCCAGCAGTAAACCGGGACAGCTGAGCGGCTACACCTTC. This encodes CASSKPGQLSGYTF.